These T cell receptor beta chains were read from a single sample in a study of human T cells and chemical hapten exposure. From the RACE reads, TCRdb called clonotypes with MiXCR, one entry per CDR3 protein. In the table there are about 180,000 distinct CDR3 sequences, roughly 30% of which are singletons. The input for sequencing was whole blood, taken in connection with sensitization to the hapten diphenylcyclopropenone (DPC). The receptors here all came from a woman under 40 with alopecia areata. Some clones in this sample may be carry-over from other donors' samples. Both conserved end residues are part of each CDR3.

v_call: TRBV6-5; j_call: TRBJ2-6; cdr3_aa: CASSYGWAGANVLTF
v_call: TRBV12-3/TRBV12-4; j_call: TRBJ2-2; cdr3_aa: CASSLGVTTGELFF
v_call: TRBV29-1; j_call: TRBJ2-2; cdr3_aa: CSVRGTLNTGELFF
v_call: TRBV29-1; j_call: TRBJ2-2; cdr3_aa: CSGRGRRNTGELFF
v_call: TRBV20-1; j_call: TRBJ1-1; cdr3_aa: CSARTGRGSEAFF
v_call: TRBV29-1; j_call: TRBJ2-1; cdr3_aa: CSVESRQSRWVNEQFF
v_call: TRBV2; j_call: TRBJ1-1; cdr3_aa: CASSVQGGDSEAFF
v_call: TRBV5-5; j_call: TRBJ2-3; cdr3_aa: CASSLGDSLTDTQYF
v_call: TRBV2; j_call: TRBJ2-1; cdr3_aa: CASGPGTRYPNEQFF
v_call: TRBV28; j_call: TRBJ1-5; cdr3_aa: CATWATFRNQPQHF
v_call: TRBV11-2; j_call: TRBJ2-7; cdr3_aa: CASSLVQGQSEQYF
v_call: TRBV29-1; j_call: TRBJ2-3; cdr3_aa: CSVVTGASGTDTQYF
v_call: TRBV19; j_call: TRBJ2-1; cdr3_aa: CASSNLGPGAYEQFF
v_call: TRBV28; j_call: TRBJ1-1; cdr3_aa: CASSVTRGGTEAFF
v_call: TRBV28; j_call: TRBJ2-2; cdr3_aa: CASRLDRFTGELFF
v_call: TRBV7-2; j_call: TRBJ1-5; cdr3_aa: CASSTRGDQPQHF
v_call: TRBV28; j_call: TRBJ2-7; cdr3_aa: CASSQDRVPYEQYF
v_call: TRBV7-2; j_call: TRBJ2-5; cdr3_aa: CASAGGPQETQYF
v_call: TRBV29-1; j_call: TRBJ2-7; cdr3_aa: CSVEVVNGQGSYYEQYF